This T cell receptor beta chain was sequenced in a study of T-cell reconstitution after alpha-beta-depleted transplantation in children. Between the trimmed V and J ends, which lost 7 bases and 4 bases, there was a span of 29 bases. This CDR3 is built from 19 residues. Study-wide findings and caveats: Reportedly, alpha-beta T cells present about two months post-transplant originated from several hundred expanded clones of graft origin. Among T cells one year after transplant, newly produced cells accounted for most counts and diversity. Some patients showed high day-60 TCRbeta diversity, which derived from surviving recipient T cells and thymic progenitors.

Library preparation (for TCRbeta) was performed with unique molecular identifiers. TCRdb called the PCR reads again in MiXCR, with one record for every CDR3 protein. The repertoire has around 800,000 distinct CDR3 sequences, approximately 15% of them found once; the top ten carry just under 5%. A few counts support this clonotype. Its antigen is unidentified. The sample here was PBMCs, mostly from graft donor cells, taken 360 days after TCRalphabeta/CD19-depleted stem cell transplant. The chain links TRBV12-3 or TRBV12-4 to TRBJ2-1, with D perhaps matching TRBD1 (10 bases). This clonotype was obtained from a male patient aged 10-17 years who had a stem cell transplant for acute lymphoblastic leukemia, so the T cells may come from the graft donor. CDR3 loop: CASIRQGAVGREGYNEQFF. In DNA form, the CDR3 reads TGTGCCAGCATACGACAGGGGGCCGTGGGGCGGGAGGGTTACAATGAGCAGTTCTTC.